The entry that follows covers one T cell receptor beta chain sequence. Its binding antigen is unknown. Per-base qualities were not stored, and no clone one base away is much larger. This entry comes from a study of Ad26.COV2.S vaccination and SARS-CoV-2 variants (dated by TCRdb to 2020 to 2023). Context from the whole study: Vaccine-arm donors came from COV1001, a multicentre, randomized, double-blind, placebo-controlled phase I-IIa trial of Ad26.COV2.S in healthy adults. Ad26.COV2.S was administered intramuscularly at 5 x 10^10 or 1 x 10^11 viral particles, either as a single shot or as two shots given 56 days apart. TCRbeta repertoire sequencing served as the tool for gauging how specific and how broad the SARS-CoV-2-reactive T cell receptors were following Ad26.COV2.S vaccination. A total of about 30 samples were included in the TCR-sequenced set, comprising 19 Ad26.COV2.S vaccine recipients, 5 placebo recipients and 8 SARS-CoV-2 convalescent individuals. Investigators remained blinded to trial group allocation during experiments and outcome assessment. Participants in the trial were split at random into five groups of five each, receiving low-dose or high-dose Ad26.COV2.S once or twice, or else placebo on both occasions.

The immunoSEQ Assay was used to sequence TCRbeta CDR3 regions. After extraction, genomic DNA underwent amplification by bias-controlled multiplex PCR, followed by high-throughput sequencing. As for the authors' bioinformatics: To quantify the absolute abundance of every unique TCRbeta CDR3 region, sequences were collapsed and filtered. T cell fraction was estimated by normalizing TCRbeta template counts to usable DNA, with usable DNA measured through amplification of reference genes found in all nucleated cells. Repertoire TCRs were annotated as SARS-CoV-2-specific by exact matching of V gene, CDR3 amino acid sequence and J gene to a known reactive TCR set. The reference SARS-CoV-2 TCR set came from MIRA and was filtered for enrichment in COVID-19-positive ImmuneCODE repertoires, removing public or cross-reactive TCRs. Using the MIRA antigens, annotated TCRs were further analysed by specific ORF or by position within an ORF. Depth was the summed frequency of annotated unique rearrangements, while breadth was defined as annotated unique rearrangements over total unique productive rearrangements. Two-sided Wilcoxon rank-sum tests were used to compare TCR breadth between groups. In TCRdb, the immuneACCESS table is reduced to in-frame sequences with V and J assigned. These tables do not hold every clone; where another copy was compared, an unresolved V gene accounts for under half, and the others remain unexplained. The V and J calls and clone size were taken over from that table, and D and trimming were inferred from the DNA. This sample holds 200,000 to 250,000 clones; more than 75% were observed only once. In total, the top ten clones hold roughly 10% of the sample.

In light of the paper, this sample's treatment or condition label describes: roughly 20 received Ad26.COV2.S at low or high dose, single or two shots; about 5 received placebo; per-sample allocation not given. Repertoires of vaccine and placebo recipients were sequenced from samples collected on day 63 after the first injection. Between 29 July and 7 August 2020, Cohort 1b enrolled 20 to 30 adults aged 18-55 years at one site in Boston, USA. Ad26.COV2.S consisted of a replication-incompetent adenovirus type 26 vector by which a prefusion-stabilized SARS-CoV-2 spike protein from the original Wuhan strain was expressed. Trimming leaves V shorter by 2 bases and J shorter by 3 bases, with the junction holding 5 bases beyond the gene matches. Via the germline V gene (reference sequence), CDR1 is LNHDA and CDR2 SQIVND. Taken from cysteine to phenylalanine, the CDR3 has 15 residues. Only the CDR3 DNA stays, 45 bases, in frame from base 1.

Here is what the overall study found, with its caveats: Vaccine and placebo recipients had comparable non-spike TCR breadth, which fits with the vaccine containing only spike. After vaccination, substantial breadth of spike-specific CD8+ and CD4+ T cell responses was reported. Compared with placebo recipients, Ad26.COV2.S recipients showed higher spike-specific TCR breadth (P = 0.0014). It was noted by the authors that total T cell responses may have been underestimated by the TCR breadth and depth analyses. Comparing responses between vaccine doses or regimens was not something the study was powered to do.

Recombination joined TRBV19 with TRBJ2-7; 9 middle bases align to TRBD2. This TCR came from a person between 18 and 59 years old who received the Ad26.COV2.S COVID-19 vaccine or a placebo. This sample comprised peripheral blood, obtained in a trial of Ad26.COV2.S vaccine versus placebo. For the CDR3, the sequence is CASSILAGGNYEQYF. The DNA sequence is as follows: TGTGCCAGTAGTATATTGGCGGGAGGGAACTACGAGCAGTACTTC.